Each of the 3 T cell receptor beta chains below was sequenced from the same sample in a study of T cells after yellow fever vaccination. TCRdb used MiXCR to reprocess the 5' RACE reads, holding one entry per CDR3 protein. The sample contains nearly 45,000 distinct CDR3 sequences, 6.8% of which appear only once. The sequences come from CD8+ T cells not binding an NS4B(214-222) dextramer, sorted from PBMCs, collected 45 days after the yellow fever booster vaccination. The source of these receptors is a man aged 30 to 39 who received the YFV17D yellow fever vaccine.

The chain has TRBV11-2 and TRBJ2-7; the D call may be TRBD1 or TRBD2 (5 bases each). The V gene's germline CDR1 is SGHAT and CDR2 FQNNGV. This CDR3 is 14 amino acids long. With 5 bases removed from V and 3 bases from J, the gap between germline ends came to 14 bases. DNA for the CDR3: TGTGCCAGCAGCCTCTCCGGGGCATACTACGAGCAGTACTTC. It yields the protein CASSLSGAYYEQYF.

At least ten counts were recorded for this clonotype. V gene TRBV20-1 combines with J gene TRBJ1-1; tentative D call: TRBD1 (5 bases). V lost 6 bases to trimming and J lost 4 bases, with 21 bases between them. The germline gives CDR1 DFQATT, CDR2 SNEGSKA (reference sequence). CDR3 length: 15 amino acids. CDR3 DNA: TGCAGTGCGGGGGAGGGGATACCTGGGTTCACTGAAGCTTTCTTT. This gives the protein CSAGEGIPGFTEAFF.

At least ten counts were recorded for this clonotype. V gene TRBV5-4 combines with J gene TRBJ2-1, with D perhaps matching TRBD1 (6 bases). The CDR3 is made up of 15 amino acids. V was trimmed by 4 bases and J by 4 bases, leaving 15 bases between them. Germline lookup yields CDR1 SGHNT and CDR2 YYREEE (reference sequence). CDR3 sequence: CASSPPRGKYNEQFF. In DNA, the CDR3 is TGTGCCAGCAGCCCCCCGAGGGGGAAGTACAATGAGCAGTTCTTC. Combining the CDR3 with reference TRBV5-4 and TRBJ2-1 gives the whole variable domain ETGVTQSPTHLIKTRGQQVTLRCSSQSGHNTVSWYQQALGQGPQFIFQYYREEENGRGNFPPRFSGLQFPNYSSELNVNALELDDSALYLCASSPPRGKYNEQFFGPGTRLTVL.